Listed below are T cell receptor beta chains from one sample, sequenced in a study of cytomegalovirus exposure and HLA in healthy donors. The repertoire was sequenced with immunoSEQ multiplex PCR; TCRdb's copy has only in-frame clones and lacks some. The sample yields approximately 110,000 clones, approximately 94% seen once. The specimen sequenced was PBMCs. The receptors shown here come from a woman between 18 and 30 years old in good health and CMV-seronegative. The CDR3 runs from the conserved cysteine through the conserved F or W. Fields, in order: J gene, D gene, V gene, CDR3 protein. A D gene is named only where the DNA matches it firmly.

j_gene: TRBJ2-2; d_gene: TRBD2; v_gene: TRBV30; CDR3aa: CAWSAIAGGPTGELFF
j_gene: TRBJ2-6; d_gene: TRBD2; v_gene: TRBV7-3; CDR3aa: CASSRNYLAGGPSSGANVLTF
j_gene: TRBJ1-4; d_gene: -; v_gene: TRBV7-6; CDR3aa: CASSLGQVLATNEKLFF
j_gene: TRBJ2-7; d_gene: -; v_gene: TRBV4-1; CDR3aa: CASSPVGAYEQYF
j_gene: TRBJ2-3; d_gene: TRBD2; v_gene: TRBV28; CDR3aa: CASSFLYSGGDTDTQYF
j_gene: TRBJ2-2; d_gene: TRBD2; v_gene: TRBV6-1; CDR3aa: CASTTSGTTGELFF
j_gene: TRBJ2-4; d_gene: TRBD2; v_gene: TRBV20-1; CDR3aa: CSAGLDDIQYF
j_gene: TRBJ1-4; d_gene: TRBD1; v_gene: TRBV7-9; CDR3aa: CASSAGQGLEKLFF
j_gene: TRBJ1-3; d_gene: -; v_gene: TRBV28; CDR3aa: CASIGNTIYF
j_gene: TRBJ1-1; d_gene: -; v_gene: TRBV5-1; CDR3aa: CASSEQGGDTEAFF
j_gene: TRBJ1-2; d_gene: -; v_gene: TRBV7-9; CDR3aa: CASSQNIGVQKANYGYTF
j_gene: TRBJ1-2; d_gene: -; v_gene: TRBV2; CDR3aa: CASSEVGRGVDGYTF
j_gene: TRBJ2-1; d_gene: TRBD1; v_gene: TRBV29-1; CDR3aa: CSVATGTVNNEQFF